This TCR beta chain was identified during a study of T-cell reconstitution after alpha-beta-depleted transplantation in children. Study results and caveats: Recipient T cells and thymic progenitors that survived were the source of the high TCRbeta diversity seen at day 60 in some patients. One year after transplant, T-cell counts and diversity came mostly from newly produced T cells. Several hundred graft clones that had expanded were reportedly the source of alpha-beta T cells about two months after transplant.

This CDR3 spans 16 amino acids. The V segment lost 4 bases and the J segment 0 bases; nucleotides outside the gene matches: 7. Germline loops: CDR1 SGHRS, CDR2 YFSETQ. This clonotype was detected only a few times. Antigen unknown. The TCRbeta library incorporated unique molecular identifiers. One entry per CDR3 protein, called by TCRdb with MiXCR from the PCR reads. The table shows approximately 500,000 distinct CDR3 sequences, with 20% to 30% occurring only once. This TCR was recovered from a boy in the first two years of life with Wiskott-Aldrich syndrome, due to receive a stem cell transplant. J is TRBJ2-4 and V is TRBV5-1; 7 positions match TRBD2. This specimen was PBMCs, taken before TCRalphabeta/CD19-depleted stem cell transplant. The CDR3 DNA sequence: TGCGCCAGCAGCGCTACTCTAGCGGAAGCCAAAAACATTCAGTACTTC. Its translation is CASSATLAEAKNIQYF.